Listed below are T cell receptor beta chains from one sample, sequenced in a study of OX40 agonist ivuxolimab in advanced cancers. TCRdb's copy holds only in-frame clones and misses some; the assay was immunoSEQ multiplex PCR. There are over 25,000 clones in the sample; more than 70% occur only once, and around 25% lies in the top ten. This sample comprised CD4+ or CD8+ T cells sorted from blood, obtained in a trial of the OX40 agonist ivuxolimab. These receptors originate from an adult with an advanced solid tumor such as melanoma, head and neck, liver or kidney cancer. Both conserved end residues are part of each CDR3. D genes are given only for firm matches. Clone size appears in some rows only: once, few, many, or a class for an expanded clone.

.	.	TRBV6-1	TRBJ1-3	CASSDFGSSGNTIYF	TGTGCCAGCAGTGATTTCGGGAGCTCTGGAAACACCATATATTTT
.	once	TRBV2	TRBJ2-2	CASSEWLHLNTGELFF	TGTGCCAGCAGTGAATGGCTACACCTGAACACCGGGGAGCTGTTTTTT
.	.	TRBV5-1	TRBJ2-2	CASSYRENTGELFF	TGCGCCAGCAGCTACAGGGAAAACACCGGGGAGCTGTTTTTT
.	.	TRBV6-5	TRBJ1-1	CASSHPGPNVAFF	TGTGCCAGCAGCCATCCGGGACCCAACGTGGCTTTCTTT
.	.	TRBV15	TRBJ1-1	CATSSETEAFF	TGTGCCACCAGCTCTGAAACTGAAGCTTTCTTT
.	few	TRBV10-2	TRBJ2-4	CASSESSQNIQYF	TGCGCCAGCAGTGAGTCTTCCCAAAACATTCAGTACTTC
.	.	TRBV4-1	TRBJ1-3	CASSPLVGTGNTIYF	TGCGCCAGCAGCCCCCTTGTAGGGACTGGAAACACCATATATTTT
.	once	TRBV20-1	TRBJ2-5	CSSGLKETQYF	TGCAGTTCCGGCCTCAAAGAGACCCAGTACTTC
TRBD1	.	TRBV2	TRBJ1-4	CASSERQGRNEKLFF	TGTGCCAGCAGTGAGCGACAGGGGCGGAATGAAAAACTGTTTTTT
.	.	TRBV6-6	TRBJ2-3	CASSYGSLGGTDTQYF	TGTGCCAGCAGTTACGGGAGCCTTGGGGGCACAGATACGCAGTATTTT
TRBD1	.	TRBV6-5	TRBJ1-6	CASSYSGQGSSPLHF	TGTGCCAGCAGTTACTCGGGACAGGGCAGTTCACCCCTCCACTTT
.	.	TRBV30	TRBJ1-6	CAWRGAQGNSPLHF	TGTGCCTGGAGGGGGGCGCAGGGAAATTCACCCCTCCACTTT
.	.	TRBV5-1	TRBJ2-5	CASSGNQETQYF	TGCGCCAGCAGCGGGAACCAAGAGACCCAGTACTTC
.	.	TRBV7-9	TRBJ1-1	CASSRDGSNTEAFF	TGTGCCAGCAGTCGGGACGGCTCGAACACTGAAGCTTTCTTT
TRBD1	.	TRBV2	TRBJ2-3	CASSPGTGTDTQYF	TGTGCCAGCAGTCCCGGGACAGGCACAGATACGCAGTATTTT
.	.	TRBV30	TRBJ2-7	CAWRGPDRSYEQYF	TGTGCCTGGAGGGGGCCTGACAGATCCTACGAGCAGTACTTC
.	.	TRBV6-1	TRBJ2-5	CASSQEETQYF	TGTGCCAGCAGTCAGGAAGAGACCCAGTACTTC
.	.	TRBV7-9	TRBJ1-6	CASSEPGGNSPLHF	TGTGCCAGCAGCGAGCCTGGGGGGAATTCACCCCTCCACTTT
TRBD1	few	TRBV10-2	TRBJ1-2	CASSATGGAGGYTF	TGCGCCAGCAGTGCAACAGGGGGCGCGGGAGGCTACACCTTC
.	once	TRBV6-1	TRBJ1-5	CASSTTVSGNQPQHF	TGTGCCAGCAGTACGACAGTTTCGGGCAATCAGCCCCAGCATTTT
TRBD1	.	TRBV6-5	TRBJ1-2	CASSYVRTGGSYGYTF	TGTGCCAGCAGTTACGTCCGGACAGGGGGCTCCTATGGCTACACCTTC
.	few	TRBV6-5	TRBJ2-7	CASSYRLNYEQYF	TGTGCCAGCAGTTACAGGTTGAACTACGAGCAGTACTTC
TRBD1	.	TRBV5-1	TRBJ2-3	CASSKGQITDTQYF	TGCGCCAGCAGCAAGGGACAGATCACAGATACGCAGTATTTT
.	.	TRBV6-5	TRBJ1-5	CASSRAGGSNQPQHF	TGTGCCAGCAGCCGAGCCGGGGGGAGCAATCAGCCCCAGCATTTT
TRBD1	.	TRBV7-2	TRBJ2-1	CASSLRQGNEQFF	TGTGCCAGCAGCTTGCGACAGGGGAATGAGCAGTTCTTC
TRBD2	once	TRBV19	TRBJ2-5	CASSIGSGGETQYF	TGTGCCAGTAGTATAGGGAGCGGGGGTGAGACCCAGTACTTC
.	.	TRBV6-5	TRBJ1-2	CASSPTRGNYGYTF	TGTGCCAGCAGCCCTACTCGGGGGAACTATGGCTACACCTTC
.	.	TRBV2	TRBJ2-1	CASTKGGVLYNEQFF	TGTGCCAGCACCAAGGGGGGTGTCCTCTACAATGAGCAGTTCTTC
.	.	TRBV6-5	TRBJ2-3	CASRAEGFTDTQYF	TGTGCCAGCAGGGCTGAGGGGTTCACAGATACGCAGTATTTT
.	.	TRBV5-1	TRBJ2-3	CASSFTDTQYF	TGCGCCAGCAGCTTTACAGATACGCAGTATTTT
.	.	TRBV6-5	TRBJ1-1	CASSYSIQASTEAFF	TGTGCCAGCAGTTACTCGATCCAGGCTTCTACTGAAGCTTTCTTT
.	few	TRBV5-1	TRBJ2-3	CASSLGEKGDTQYF	TGCGCCAGCAGCTTGGGCGAGAAAGGAGATACGCAGTATTTT
TRBD1	.	TRBV2	TRBJ1-5	CASRQGNSNQPQHF	TGTGCCAGCAGACAGGGGAATAGCAATCAGCCCCAGCATTTT
TRBD2	.	TRBV10-3	TRBJ2-3	CAISESSGGTDTQYF	TGTGCCATCAGTGAGTCTAGCGGGGGAACAGATACGCAGTATTTT
.	.	TRBV19	TRBJ1-6	CASSIGEGTGSPLHF	TGTGCCAGTAGTATAGGTGAAGGGACGGGTTCACCCCTCCACTTT
.	few	TRBV2	TRBJ1-2	CASSGLTDYGYTF	TGTGCCAGCAGTGGACTGACAGACTATGGCTACACCTTC
.	.	TRBV6-6	TRBJ2-5	CASSYGTDRETQYF	TGTGCCAGCAGTTATGGGACGGACCGGGAGACCCAGTACTTC
TRBD1	.	TRBV19	TRBJ2-3	CASRPGQVPDTQYF	TGTGCCAGTAGACCGGGACAGGTTCCAGATACGCAGTATTTT
TRBD2	.	TRBV9	TRBJ2-3	CASSPRLAVTDTQYF	TGTGCCAGCAGCCCAAGACTAGCGGTAACAGATACGCAGTATTTT
.	.	TRBV6-1	TRBJ1-5	CASSEWAATTQPQHF	TGTGCCAGCAGTGAATGGGCAGCGACAACTCAGCCCCAGCATTTT
.	.	TRBV28	TRBJ1-5	CASIETPYSNQPQHF	TGTGCCAGCATCGAGACACCATATAGCAATCAGCCCCAGCATTTT
TRBD2	.	TRBV4-1	TRBJ2-2	CASSQPRGGGTGELFF	TGCGCCAGCAGCCAACCCCGGGGGGGAGGGACCGGGGAGCTGTTTTTT